The 24 T cell receptor beta chains below come from one sample, sequenced in a study of cytomegalovirus exposure and HLA in healthy donors. Primers: 60 Vbeta forward and 13 Jbeta reverse. The method was immunoSEQ multiplex PCR; TCRdb's version includes in-frame clones alone and lacks a portion of them. Recorded for this sample: some 70,000 clones. The material sequenced was PBMCs. The receptors stem from a boy aged 10-17 years in good health and CMV-seronegative.

The J gene is TRBJ2-1, the V gene TRBV27; TRBD2 matches 7 bases. V gave up 7 bases and J gave up 0 bases; unmatched junction bases: 12. In germline, CDR1 is MNHEY, CDR2 SMNVEV (reference sequence). There are 17 residues in the CDR3. This chain's CDR3 is CASNPGVAGLSYNEQFF. In nucleotides, the CDR3 is TGTGCCAGCAACCCCGGAGTAGCGGGCCTCTCCTACAATGAGCAGTTCTTC.

The gene calls are TRBV4-3 and TRBJ1-3, with D perhaps matching TRBD1 (6 bases). Looked up from germline, CDR1 is LGHNA and CDR2 is YSLEER. This CDR3 is built from 17 residues. V lost 1 base, J lost 0 bases, and 13 bases lay in between. CDR3 nucleotides: TGCGCCAGCAGCCAAGCCGTACTGGGGGCCTCTGGAAACACCATATATTTT. Translating gives CASSQAVLGASGNTIYF.

The chain joins TRBV27 to TRBJ1-2, with TRBD1 matching 9 bases. In germline, CDR1 is MNHEY, CDR2 SMNVEV (reference sequence). This CDR3 contains 17 residues. The junction had 12 bases not matched to a gene; V was cut back by 0 bases and J by 7 bases. As DNA, the CDR3 is TGTGCCAGCAGTTTATCCTCGGACAGGGGAAAGAGGTTTGGCTACACCTTC. Translating it yields CASSLSSDRGKRFGYTF.

CDR3 in DNA: TGTGCCAGCAGTCTGGGACTAGCGGGAGATACGCAGTATTTT. The encoded protein is CASSLGLAGDTQYF. This sequence joins TRBV6-5 and TRBJ2-3, with 12 bases matching TRBD2. The ends lost 5 bases at V and 5 bases at J; junction bases unmatched: 2. This CDR3 spans 14 amino acids. The germline CDR1 and CDR2 sequences are MNHEY and SVGAGI.

The chain combines TRBV9 with TRBJ2-3; 7 nucleotides match TRBD2. Germline assignment: CDR1 SGDLS and CDR2 YYNGEE. This CDR3 is 17 amino acids long. The ends lost 3 bases at V and 11 bases at J; junction bases unmatched: 21. The CDR3 sequence: CASSGSTSLIAEKRQYF. CDR3 sequence (DNA): TGTGCCAGCAGCGGCTCGACTAGCTTGATCGCGGAGAAGAGGCAGTATTTT.

The gene calls are TRBV18 and TRBJ2-1; 7 bases line up with TRBD2. The CDR3 is made up of 15 amino acids. The germline V gene encodes CDR1 KGHSH and CDR2 LQKENI. V shed 3 bases, J shed 6 bases, and the junction held 8 bases outside the gene matches. In DNA form, the CDR3 reads TGTGCCAGCTCACCTGACGGCGGGAGTGGCAATGAGCAGTTCTTC. Translation gives CASSPDGGSGNEQFF.

The chain recombines TRBV9 with TRBJ2-1, with TRBD2 identical over 7 bases. The ends lost 0 bases at V and 7 bases at J; junction bases unmatched: 7. Germline V gives CDR1 SGDLS, CDR2 YYNGEE. The CDR3 has 15 amino acids. This CDR3 is CASSVANVGGNEQFF. The CDR3 region has the DNA TGTGCCAGCAGCGTAGCTAATGTGGGGGGGAATGAGCAGTTCTTC.

The rearrangement links TRBV27 to TRBJ2-7; the match to TRBD1 covers 8 bases. V trimming: 6 bases; J trimming: 5 bases; junction bases outside the gene matches: 15. Germline V CDR1 and CDR2: MNHEY, SMNVEV (reference sequence). The CDR3 consists of 16 residues. CDR3 sequence (DNA): TGTGCCAGCAGCAGAGACAGGGGACGGCTGGTGGACGAGCAGTACTTC. Its protein product is CASSRDRGRLVDEQYF.

The chain joins TRBV7-6 to TRBJ1-1, with D possibly being TRBD1 (6 bases). The CDR3 has 17 residues. V gave up 5 bases and J gave up 1 base, with 20 bases separating them. CDR1 is SGHVS and CDR2 is FNYEAQ in the germline V gene. DNA for the CDR3: TGTGCCAGCAGCCCCCAACCCCCACCGACAGGGAACACTGAAGCTTTCTTT. This codes for CASSPQPPPTGNTEAFF.

The chain recombines TRBV5-6 with TRBJ2-7, with D hard to call. This CDR3 contains 12 residues. Deletions cut 1 base from V and 2 bases from J, with 4 bases between. CDR1 and CDR2 (germline): SGHDT, YYEEEE. The chain's CDR3 is CASSLSAYEQYF. The CDR3 DNA reads as TGTGCCAGCAGCTTGAGCGCCTACGAGCAGTACTTC.

The gene calls are TRBV6-5 and TRBJ2-7; TRBD1 is a possible D gene (5 bases). The length of the CDR3 is 12 residues. Germline CDR1 is MNHEY and CDR2 is SVGAGI. The ends were cut back, 6 bases at V and 5 bases at J, with 11 bases in the middle. CDR3 sequence reads: CASSRVGDEQYF. DNA of the CDR3: TGTGCCAGCAGCAGGGTTGGCGACGAGCAGTACTTC.

The chain combines TRBV11-2 with TRBJ2-7; a weak D match, TRBD2 (5 bases). Germline assignment: CDR1 SGHAT and CDR2 FQNNGV. V lost 5 bases and J 2 bases, leaving 13 bases between the germline ends. This CDR3 has 14 amino acids. Written as DNA, the CDR3 is TGTGCCAGCAGCCCCACAAGCGGCCCCTACGAGCAGTACTTC. Residues: CASSPTSGPYEQYF.

The gene calls are TRBV18 and TRBJ2-7, with TRBD2 matching 11 bases. The CDR3 runs 13 residues. Germline V gives CDR1 KGHSH, CDR2 LQKENI. J gave up 6 bases and V 2 bases, and 0 bases lay outside the gene matches. CDR3 DNA: TGTGCCAGCTCACCAGGGACTAGCGGCGAGCAGTACTTC. Protein product: CASSPGTSGEQYF. Together with reference TRBV18 and TRBJ2-7, the CDR3 gives the full variable domain: NAGVMQNPRHLVRRRGQEARLRCSPMKGHSHVYWYRQLPEEGLKFMVYLQKENIIDESGMPKERFSAEFPKEGPSILRIQQVVRGDSAAYFCASSPGTSGEQYFGPGTRLTVT.

This sequence joins TRBV19 and TRBJ2-1, with D maybe TRBD1 (6 bases). CDR1 and CDR2 (germline): LNHDA, SQIVND (reference sequence). V lost 5 bases, J lost 7 bases, and 18 bases lay in between. The CDR3 has 15 residues. CDR3 sequence (DNA): TGTGCCAGTAGTGGGTTCGACAGGTATCGGAATGAGCAGTTCTTC. This codes for CASSGFDRYRNEQFF.

J is TRBJ2-7 and V is TRBV4-1, with 8 bases fitting TRBD1. The CDR3 consists of 15 residues. CDR1 is MGHRA, CDR2 YSYEKL, per germline. The trim removed 0 bases at V and 4 bases at J, leaving 5 bases unmatched. As DNA, the CDR3 is TGCGCCAGCAGCCAAGATCCGCACAGGGGGTACGAGCAGTACTTC. As protein: CASSQDPHRGYEQYF.

V and J are TRBV9 and TRBJ1-1; D unclear. The CDR3 runs to 16 residues. Germline V gene lookup returns CDR1 SGDLS and CDR2 YYNGEE. The V gene lost 6 bases and the J gene lost 0 bases, with 18 bases spanning the gap. As DNA, the CDR3 is TGTGCCAGCATCCCCCGGCGGGGTAGCTTGAACACTGAAGCTTTCTTT. This encodes CASIPRRGSLNTEAFF.

The chain uses TRBV11-2 and TRBJ2-7; TRBD2 matches at 11 bases. CDR1 is SGHAT and CDR2 is FQNNGV in the germline V gene. The CDR3 consists of 14 residues. V lost 5 bases, J lost 4 bases, and 4 bases stayed unmatched. CDR3 in DNA: TGTGCCAGCAGCCGAACTAGCGGGAGTTACGAGCAGTACTTC. Protein product: CASSRTSGSYEQYF.

This chain joins TRBV14 and TRBJ1-1; the D is unclear. V was shortened by 5 bases and J by 4 bases, with 14 bases between the two germline ends. Germline-derived CDR1 and CDR2 are SGHDN and FVKESK. CDR3 length equals 14 residues. In DNA form, the CDR3 reads TGTGCCAGCAGCGATACCAGACGGAGCACTGAAGCTTTCTTT. This translates into CASSDTRRSTEAFF.

The rearrangement joins TRBV4-1 to TRBJ1-1; D not resolved. Trimming removed 3 bases from V and 1 base from J, with 12 bases in between. The germline CDR1 and CDR2 sequences are MGHRA and YSYEKL. This CDR3 spans 15 amino acids. The CDR3 loop is CASSHVTEKNTEAFF. DNA of the CDR3: TGCGCCAGCAGCCATGTAACAGAAAAGAACACTGAAGCTTTCTTT.

The chain uses TRBV5-1 and TRBJ1-1, with TRBD1 identical over 8 bases. V lost 4 bases and J lost 4; bases outside the gene matches: 9. The CDR3 is 15 amino acids. Per germline, CDR1 SGHRS and CDR2 YFSETQ. The CDR3 DNA reads as TGCGCCAGCAGCCGGGACCGACAGGGGATCACTGAAGCTTTCTTT. Translating it yields CASSRDRQGITEAFF.

The rearrangement joins TRBV5-4 to TRBJ1-6; no definite D call. The CDR3 covers 16 residues. Trimming pared 0 bases from V and 0 bases from J, leaving 7 bases between. In germline, CDR1 is SGHNT, CDR2 YYREEE (reference sequence). As DNA, the CDR3 is TGTGCCAGCAGCTTGGGAGGGAGCTCCTATAATTCACCCCTCCACTTT. Its protein product is CASSLGGSSYNSPLHF.

The chain recombines TRBV29-1 with TRBJ2-6, with D perhaps matching TRBD1 (6 bases). The CDR3 sequence is 16 residues long. V was shortened by 6 bases and J by 3 bases, with 18 bases between the two germline ends. The V gene's germline CDR1 is SQVTM and CDR2 ANQGSEA. The CDR3, as DNA: TGCAGCGTCGCCGGACAGCCACAGGTTGGGGCCAACGTCCTGACTTTC. This translates into CSVAGQPQVGANVLTF.

This chain uses TRBV30 with TRBJ1-1, with TRBD1 identical over 9 bases. CDR1 is GTSNPN, CDR2 SVGIG, per germline (reference sequence). This CDR3 is 15 amino acids long. Losses at the gene ends were 5 bases for V and 5 bases for J; bases not matched to a gene: 12. The CDR3 region is CAWATSGTGKTEAFF. The CDR3 DNA sequence: TGTGCCTGGGCTACATCCGGGACAGGGAAAACTGAAGCTTTCTTT.

The rearrangement links TRBV6-5 to TRBJ2-2; a possible D gene is TRBD1 (5 bases). The germline V gene encodes CDR1 MNHEY and CDR2 SVGAGI. The CDR3 totals 15 residues. The V and J ends lost 4 bases and 6 bases respectively, with 15 bases between them. In nucleotides, the CDR3 is TGTGCCAGCAGTTCCCCCTCCCAGGGATCCGGGGAGCTGTTTTTT. Translation: CASSSPSQGSGELFF.